The 8 T cell receptor beta chains below all came from one sample that was sequenced in a study of T cell clones after liver transplantation (dated by TCRdb to about 2019). The library was prepared using the immunoSEQ multiplex PCR assay. The source is immuneACCESS, and TCRdb retained only in-frame sequences with V and J called. Part of the clones is not carried over; for the studies checked, unresolved V genes explain less than half of this, and the remainder is unexplained. This sample gives just under 9,500 clones in total; 60% to 80% of them show up just once. The ten largest clones take up roughly three fifths of the sample. The material sequenced was CD8+ T cells from blood, taken at the 22-month timepoint. The receptors were sampled from a human patient who received a liver transplant. Where a transplant has occurred, the graft donor may have supplied some of the T cells.

The chain combines TRBV10-3 with TRBJ1-1, with D unresolved. V was clipped by 2 bases and J by 2 bases, with 9 bases between them. The germline V gene encodes CDR1 ENHRY and CDR2 SYGVKD. The CDR3 spans 14 residues. CDR3 coding DNA: TGTGCCATCAGTGAGGGGCAGGTTAACACTGAAGCTTTCTTT. Protein product: CAISEGQVNTEAFF.

In its sample, this clone was seen a few times. The sample contains more than one DNA sequence encoding this CDR3. The chain employs TRBV11-2 and TRBJ2-1; D not certain. Germline CDR1 is SGHAT and CDR2 is FQNNGV. Trimming shortened V by 0 bases and J by 7 bases, and 4 bases separated the two germline ends. The length of the CDR3 is 12 residues. This CDR3 is CASSLERNEQFF. Written as DNA, the CDR3 is TGTGCCAGCAGCTTAGAACGAAATGAGCAGTTCTTC.

The chain has TRBV6-5 and TRBJ2-1; D perhaps matches TRBD2 (5 bases). The V and J ends lost 0 bases and 6 bases respectively, with 9 bases between them. The CDR3 covers 14 residues. Germline CDR1 and CDR2: MNHEY and SVGAGI. CDR3: CASSYSRAGNEQFF. Here the CDR3 DNA reads TGTGCCAGCAGTTACTCGAGGGCAGGCAATGAGCAGTTCTTC.

This rearrangement joins TRBV7-8 to TRBJ1-2; D is uncertain. The germline CDR1 and CDR2 sequences are SGHVS and FQNEAQ. CDR3 length equals 12 residues. V lost 1 base and J 8 bases, leaving 8 bases between the germline ends. The CDR3: CASSLGGRGYTF. CDR3 nucleotide sequence: TGTGCCAGCAGCTTAGGGGGTAGAGGCTACACCTTC.

The rearrangement uses TRBV4-1 and TRBJ1-5; D unclear. Germline lookup yields CDR1 MGHRA and CDR2 YSYEKL. The V and J ends lost 3 bases and 3 bases respectively, with 12 bases between them. The CDR3 is 15 amino acids. The CDR3 spells CASSHDFGVNQPQHF. CDR3 bases: TGCGCCAGCAGCCATGACTTTGGGGTCAATCAGCCCCAGCATTTT.

The chain links TRBV28 to TRBJ2-4, with D hard to call. This CDR3 is 14 amino acids long. V shed 3 bases and J shed 8 bases, with 14 bases lying between them. Germline V lookup: CDR1 MDHEN, CDR2 SYDVKM. This CDR3 reads CASSFTGYGDIQYF. In nucleotides, the CDR3 is TGTGCCAGCAGTTTCACCGGGTACGGTGACATTCAGTACTTC.

This sequence joins TRBV7-2 and TRBJ2-7, with TRBD1 matching over 11 bases. V shed 3 bases, J shed 2 bases, and the junction held 12 bases outside the gene matches. The CDR3 has 18 amino acids. The germline gives CDR1 SGHTA, CDR2 FQGNSA. The CDR3 region has the DNA TGTGCCAGCAGCTTTATCAGCCCAGCGGGACAGGGGGCCTACGAGCAGTACTTC. Translated: CASSFISPAGQGAYEQYF.

The CDR3 DNA reads as TGTGCCAGCAGCCCCGGACTAATTGGTACCGGGGAGCTGTTTTTT. Amino acid sequence: CASSPGLIGTGELFF. The rearrangement joins TRBV7-3 to TRBJ2-2; TRBD2 might be the D (6 bases). CDR3 length: 15 amino acids. Trimming cost V 5 bases and J 5 bases, with 15 bases left between them. Germline CDR1 is SGHTA and CDR2 is FQGTGA.